What follows are 9 T cell receptor beta chains derived from one specimen sequenced in a study of blood T cell repertoires in COVID-19. Clones were read by immunoSEQ multiplex PCR, and TCRdb kept only the in-frame ones, dropping some. In the table there are about 130,000 clones, about four fifths of which are singletons. Sequenced sample: peripheral blood. The receptors derive from a woman in her 50s with acute or convalescent COVID-19.

The CDR3 coding sequence is TGTGCTAGCTGGCGACAGAACTCTGGAAACACCATATATTTT. Translation gives CASWRQNSGNTIYF. The rearrangement links TRBV12-5 to TRBJ1-3; D is perhaps TRBD1 (5 bases). CDR1 and CDR2 (germline): LGHNT, FRNRAP. CDR3 length: 14 amino acids. The V and J ends lost 9 bases and 0 bases respectively, with 12 bases between them.

The chain is built from TRBV27 and TRBJ2-1; 8 positions agree with TRBD1. The CDR3 loop spans 16 amino acids. Germline lookup yields CDR1 MNHEY and CDR2 SMNVEV (reference sequence). V lost 4 bases to trimming and J lost 7 bases; unmatched junction nucleotides: 12. CDR3 DNA: TGTGCCAGCAGTTCGCTCAGGGGGCGGTCCATGAATGAGCAGTTCTTC. Translation: CASSSLRGRSMNEQFF.

The rearrangement links TRBV5-1 to TRBJ1-1; the match to TRBD1 covers 8 bases. Germline V gene data show CDR1 as SGHRS and CDR2 as YFSETQ. V lost 1 base and J lost 3; bases outside the gene matches: 8. The CDR3 has 16 residues. CDR3: CASSLLAQGADTEAFF. The CDR3 bases are TGCGCCAGCAGCTTGTTGGCGCAGGGGGCGGACACTGAAGCTTTCTTT.

The chain couples TRBV6-5 to TRBJ1-5; D is unresolved. The V and J ends lost 7 bases and 3 bases respectively, with 10 bases between them. There are 13 residues in the CDR3. Germline V gives CDR1 MNHEY, CDR2 SVGAGI. For the CDR3, the DNA is TGTGCCAGCACCTACCTTTTCAATCAGCCCCAGCATTTT. Protein product: CASTYLFNQPQHF.

The chain has TRBV20-1 and TRBJ1-6; D is uncertain. Trimming stripped 3 bases from V and 7 bases from J, with 16 bases between. The CDR3 has 15 residues. Germline-derived CDR1 and CDR2 are DFQATT and SNEGSKA (reference sequence). The CDR3 bases are TGCAGTGCTAGTGTTTCCGGTTCGGGGAATTCACCCCTCCACTTT. It yields the protein CSASVSGSGNSPLHF.

The rearrangement uses TRBV29-1 and TRBJ2-3; D may be TRBD1 (6 bases). The CDR3 loop spans 15 amino acids. The V end lost 3 bases, the J end lost 3 bases, and 16 bases lay between the germline ends. CDR1 SQVTM and CDR2 ANQGSEA come from the germline V gene. The CDR3 coding sequence is TGCAGCGTTGAGGGCGGTCGAGGGGGAACAGATACGCAGTATTTT. This codes for CSVEGGRGGTDTQYF.

This chain links TRBV11-2 with TRBJ1-2; the match to TRBD1 covers 7 bases. CDR3 length: 13 amino acids. V dropped 5 bases and J dropped 8; count of bases not matched to a gene: 8. The V gene's germline CDR1 is SGHAT and CDR2 FQNNGV. The CDR3 reads CASSLGTDLGYTF. In DNA, the CDR3 is TGTGCCAGCAGCCTGGGGACAGACCTGGGCTACACCTTC.

The chain couples TRBV5-4 to TRBJ1-2, with TRBD1 matching over 7 bases. The CDR3 has 13 residues. Germline assignment: CDR1 SGHNT and CDR2 YYREEE (reference sequence). The trim removed 4 bases at V and 2 bases at J, leaving 2 bases unmatched. The CDR3, as DNA: TGTGCCAGCAGCACGACAGGGAACTATGGCTACACCTTC. Amino acid sequence: CASSTTGNYGYTF.

The J gene is TRBJ2-3, the V gene TRBV19; D remains ambiguous. V lost 4 bases and J lost 4, with 6 bases in between. Per germline, CDR1 LNHDA and CDR2 SQIVND (reference sequence). CDR3 length equals 12 residues. CDR3 residues: CASSTAADTQYF. The CDR3 bases are TGTGCCAGTAGTACGGCGGCAGATACGCAGTATTTT.